Given below is one T cell receptor beta chain in context. Here immunoSEQ multiplex PCR was the method, and the copy in TCRdb shows in-frame clones only, minus some. The repertoire holds approximately 660,000 clones, with roughly 90% as singletons. The data belong to a study of shared T cell receptors in the human thymus. There are 15 residues in the CDR3. Trimming removed 6 bases at V and 7 bases at J, with 22 bases between. CDR1 is MNHEY and CDR2 is SVGAGI in the germline V gene. The sample was also reused in another study, on human thymus T cells. That study reports: Thymic resections from corrective heart surgery supplied the tissue. Biased V and J segment usage appeared in thymus and peripheral blood.

This clonotype originated in a boy in the first two years of life with a congenital heart defect. The J gene is TRBJ2-7, the V gene TRBV6-5; TRBD1 might be the D (6 bases). Sequencing was performed on thymocytes. The CDR3: CASSQRPQGTSEQYF. CDR3 DNA sequence: TGTGCCAGCAGCCAACGTCCCCAGGGGACGAGTGAGCAGTACTTC.